This T cell receptor beta chain was found in a study of T cell repertoires in cytomegalovirus infection. This clonotype was picked up many times. TCRdb ran MiXCR on the reads and lists one entry per CDR3 protein. Among 270,000 or so distinct CDR3 sequences listed, approximately 17% were seen once. CDR3 length: 15 residues. The J segment lost 4 bases and the V segment lost 1 base, leaving 3 bases of the junction unmatched. Sequencing was performed on CD8+ T cells from PBMCs. The TCR originated in a human donor in good health (CMV status not recorded). Some clones in this sample may be carry-over from other donors' samples. The J gene is TRBJ2-5, the V gene TRBV12-3 or TRBV12-4; 10 nucleotides agree with TRBD2. The CDR3 nucleotides read TGTGCCAGCAGTTTAGGAGCGGGGGGGGCAGAGACCCAGTACTTC. Protein sequence: CASSLGAGGAETQYF.